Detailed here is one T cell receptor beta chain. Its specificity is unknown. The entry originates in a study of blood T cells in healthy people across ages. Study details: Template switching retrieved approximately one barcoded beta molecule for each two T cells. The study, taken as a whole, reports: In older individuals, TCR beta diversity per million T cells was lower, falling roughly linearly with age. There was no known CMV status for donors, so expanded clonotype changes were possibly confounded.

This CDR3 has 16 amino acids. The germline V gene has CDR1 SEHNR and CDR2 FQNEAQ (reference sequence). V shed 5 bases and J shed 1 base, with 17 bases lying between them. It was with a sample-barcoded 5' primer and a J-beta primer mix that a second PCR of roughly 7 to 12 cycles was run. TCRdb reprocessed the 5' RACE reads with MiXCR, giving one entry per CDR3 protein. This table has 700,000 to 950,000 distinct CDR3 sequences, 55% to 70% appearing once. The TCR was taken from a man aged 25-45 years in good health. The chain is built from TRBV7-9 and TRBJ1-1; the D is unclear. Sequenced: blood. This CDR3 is CASSLPGPPPNTEAFF. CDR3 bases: TGTGCCAGCAGCCTCCCTGGACCTCCCCCGAACACTGAAGCTTTCTTT.